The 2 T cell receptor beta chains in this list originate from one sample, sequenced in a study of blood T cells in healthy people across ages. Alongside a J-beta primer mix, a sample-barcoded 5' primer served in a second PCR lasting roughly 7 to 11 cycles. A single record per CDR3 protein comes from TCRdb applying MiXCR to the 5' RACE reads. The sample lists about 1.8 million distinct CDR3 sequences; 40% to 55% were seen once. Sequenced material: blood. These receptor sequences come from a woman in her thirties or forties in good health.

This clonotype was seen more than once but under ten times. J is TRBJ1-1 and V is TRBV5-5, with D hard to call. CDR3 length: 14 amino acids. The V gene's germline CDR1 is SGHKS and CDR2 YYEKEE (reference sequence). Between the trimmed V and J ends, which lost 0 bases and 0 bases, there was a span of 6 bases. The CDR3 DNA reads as TGTGCCAGCAGCTTGGTTGCAATGAACACTGAAGCTTTCTTT. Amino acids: CASSLVAMNTEAFF. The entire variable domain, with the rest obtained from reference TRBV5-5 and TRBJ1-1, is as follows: DAGVTQSPTHLIKTRGQQVTLRCSPISGHKSVSWYQQVLGQGPQFIFQYYEKEERGRGNFPDRFSARQFPNYSSELNVNALLLGDSALYLCASSLVAMNTEAFFGQGTRLTVV.

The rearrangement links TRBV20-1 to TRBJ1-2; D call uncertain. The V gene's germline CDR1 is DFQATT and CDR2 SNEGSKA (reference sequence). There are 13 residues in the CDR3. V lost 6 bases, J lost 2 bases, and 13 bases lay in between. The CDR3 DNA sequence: TGCAGTGCGAGGAGCGGAGTAAACTATGGCTACACCTTC. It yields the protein CSARSGVNYGYTF.